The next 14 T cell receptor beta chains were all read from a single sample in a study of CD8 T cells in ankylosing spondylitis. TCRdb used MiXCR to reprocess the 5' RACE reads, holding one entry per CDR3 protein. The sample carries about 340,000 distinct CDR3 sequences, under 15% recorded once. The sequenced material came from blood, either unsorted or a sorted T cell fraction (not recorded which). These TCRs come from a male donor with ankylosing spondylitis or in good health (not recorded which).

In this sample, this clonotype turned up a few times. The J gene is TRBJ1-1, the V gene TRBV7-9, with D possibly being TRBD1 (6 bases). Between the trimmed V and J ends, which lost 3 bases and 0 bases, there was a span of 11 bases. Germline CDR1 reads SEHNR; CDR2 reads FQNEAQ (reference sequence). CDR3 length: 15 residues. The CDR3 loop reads CASSLNRVMNTEAFF. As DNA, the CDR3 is TGTGCCAGCAGCTTGAACAGGGTTATGAACACTGAAGCTTTCTTT.

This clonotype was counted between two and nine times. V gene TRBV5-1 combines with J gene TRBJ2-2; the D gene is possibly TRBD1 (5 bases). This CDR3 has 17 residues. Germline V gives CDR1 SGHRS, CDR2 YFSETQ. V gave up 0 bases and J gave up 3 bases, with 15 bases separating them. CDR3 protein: CASSLEVVRVHTGELFF. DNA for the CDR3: TGCGCCAGCAGCTTGGAAGTCGTCAGGGTTCACACCGGGGAGCTGTTTTTT.

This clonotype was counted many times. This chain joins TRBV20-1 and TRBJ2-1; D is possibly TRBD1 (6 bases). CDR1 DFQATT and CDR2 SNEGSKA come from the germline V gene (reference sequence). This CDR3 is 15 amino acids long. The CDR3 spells CSSRPRDKGYNEQFF. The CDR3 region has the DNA TGCAGCTCAAGACCTCGGGACAAAGGGTACAATGAGCAGTTCTTC.

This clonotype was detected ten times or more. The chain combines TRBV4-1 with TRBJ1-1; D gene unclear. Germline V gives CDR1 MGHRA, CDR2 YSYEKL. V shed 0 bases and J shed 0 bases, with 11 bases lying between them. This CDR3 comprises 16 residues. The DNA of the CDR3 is TGCGCCAGCAGCCAAGATTGGAGGGCGATGAACACTGAAGCTTTCTTT. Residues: CASSQDWRAMNTEAFF.

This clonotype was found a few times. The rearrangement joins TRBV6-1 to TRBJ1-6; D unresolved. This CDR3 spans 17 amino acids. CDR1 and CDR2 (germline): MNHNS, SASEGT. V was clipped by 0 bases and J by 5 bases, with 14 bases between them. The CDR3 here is CASSEAVTTINNSPLHF. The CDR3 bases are TGTGCCAGCAGTGAAGCTGTGACAACCATTAATAATTCACCCCTCCACTTT.

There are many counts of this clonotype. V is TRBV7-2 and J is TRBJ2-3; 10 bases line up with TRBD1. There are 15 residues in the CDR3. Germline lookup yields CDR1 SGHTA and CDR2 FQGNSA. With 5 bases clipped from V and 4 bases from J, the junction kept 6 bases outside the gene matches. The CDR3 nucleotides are TGTGCCAGCAGCCGCAGACAGGGGGCGGCAGATACGCAGTATTTT. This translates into CASSRRQGAADTQYF.

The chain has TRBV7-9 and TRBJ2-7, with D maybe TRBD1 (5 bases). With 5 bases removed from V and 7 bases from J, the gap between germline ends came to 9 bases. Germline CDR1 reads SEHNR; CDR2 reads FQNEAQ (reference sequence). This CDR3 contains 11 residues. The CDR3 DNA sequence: TGTGCCAGCAGCCCAGGGTTAGAGCAGTACTTC. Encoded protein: CASSPGLEQYF. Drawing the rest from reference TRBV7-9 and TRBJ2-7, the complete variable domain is DTGVSQNPRHKITKRGQNVTFRCDPISEHNRLYWYRQTLGQGPEFLTYFQNEAQLEKSRLLSDRFSAERPKGSFSTLEIQRTEQGDSAMYLCASSPGLEQYFGPGTRLTVT.

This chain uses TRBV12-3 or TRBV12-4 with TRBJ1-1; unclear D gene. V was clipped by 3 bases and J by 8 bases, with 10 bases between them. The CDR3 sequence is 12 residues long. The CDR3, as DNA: TGTGCCAGCAGTTTCGGGTCGCCCGAAGCTTTCTTT. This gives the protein CASSFGSPEAFF.

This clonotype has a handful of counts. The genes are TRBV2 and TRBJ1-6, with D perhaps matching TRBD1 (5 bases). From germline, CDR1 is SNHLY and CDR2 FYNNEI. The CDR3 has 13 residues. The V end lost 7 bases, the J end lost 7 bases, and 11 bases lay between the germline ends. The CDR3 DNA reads TGTGCCAGCACTAGATCAGGGAATTCACCCCTCCACTTT. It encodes CASTRSGNSPLHF.

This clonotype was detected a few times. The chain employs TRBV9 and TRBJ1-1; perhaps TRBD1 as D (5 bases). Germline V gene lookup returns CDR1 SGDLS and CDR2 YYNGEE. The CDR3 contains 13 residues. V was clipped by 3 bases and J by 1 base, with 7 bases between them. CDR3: CASSGGKNTEAFF. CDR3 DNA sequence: TGTGCCAGCAGCGGGGGCAAGAACACTGAAGCTTTCTTT. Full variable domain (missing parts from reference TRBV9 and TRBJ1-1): DSGVTQTPKHLITATGQRVTLRCSPRSGDLSVYWYQQSLDQGLQFLIQYYNGEERAKGNILERFSAQQFPDLHSELNLSSLELGDSALYFCASSGGKNTEAFFGQGTRLTVV.

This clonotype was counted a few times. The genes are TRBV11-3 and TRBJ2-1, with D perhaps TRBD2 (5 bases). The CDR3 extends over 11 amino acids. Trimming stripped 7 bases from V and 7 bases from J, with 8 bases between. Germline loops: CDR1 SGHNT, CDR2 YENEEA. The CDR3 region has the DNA TGTGCCAGCACACGAGGGAATGAGCAGTTCTTC. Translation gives CASTRGNEQFF.

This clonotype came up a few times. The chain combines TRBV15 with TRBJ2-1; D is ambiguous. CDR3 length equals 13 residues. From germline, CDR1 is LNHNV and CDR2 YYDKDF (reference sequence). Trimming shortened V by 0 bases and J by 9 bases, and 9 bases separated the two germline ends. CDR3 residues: CATSRDRNSEQFF. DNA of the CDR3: TGTGCCACCAGCAGAGATCGCAATTCTGAGCAGTTCTTC.

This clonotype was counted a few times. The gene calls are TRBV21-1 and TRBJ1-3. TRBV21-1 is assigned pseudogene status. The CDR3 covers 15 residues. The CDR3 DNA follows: TGTGCCAGCAGCAGCCAACAGCGTGCTAGGAACACCATATATTTT. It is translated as CASSSQQRARNTIYF.

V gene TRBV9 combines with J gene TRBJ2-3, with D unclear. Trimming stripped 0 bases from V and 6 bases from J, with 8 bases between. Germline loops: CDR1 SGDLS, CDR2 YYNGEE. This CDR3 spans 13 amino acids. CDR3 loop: CASSVALTDTQYF. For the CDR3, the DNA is TGTGCCAGCAGCGTAGCTTTAACCGATACGCAGTATTTT.